This T cell receptor beta chain was documented in a study of CD8+CD57+ T cells in acquired aplastic anemia. Study overall: An average of approximately 3.2 ug of DNA was obtained from sorted CD4+ and CD8+ cells.

It was patients with CD8+CD57+ cell expansion by flow cytometry who were chosen for sequencing. The patients, all of them, had severe acquired aplastic anemia. No patient had been given any therapy when blood was sampled. The template used for profiling TCR beta VDJ and CDR3 was genomic DNA. TCRdb re-derived calls from the reads in MiXCR, one entry per CDR3 protein. The sample records about 160,000 distinct CDR3 sequences, about 50% being singletons. General observations from the study: Statistical testing detected no significant gap in CD8+ Simpson's diversity between patients and controls.

Comment on this clonotype: The antigen is not known.

Trimming stripped 4 bases from V and 5 bases from J, with 9 bases between. The germline V gene encodes CDR1 SGHTA and CDR2 FQGNSA. The CDR3 runs 13 residues. The sequenced material came from sorted CD4+, CD8+, or CD8+CD57+ T cells (not recorded which) from PBMCs. This clonotype was obtained from a human donor with aplastic anemia. The chain joins TRBV7-2 to TRBJ1-5; D remains unclear. The CDR3 DNA reads TGTGCCAGCAGCTGGAGTGGCGATCAGCCCCAGCATTTT. Amino acid sequence: CASSWSGDQPQHF.